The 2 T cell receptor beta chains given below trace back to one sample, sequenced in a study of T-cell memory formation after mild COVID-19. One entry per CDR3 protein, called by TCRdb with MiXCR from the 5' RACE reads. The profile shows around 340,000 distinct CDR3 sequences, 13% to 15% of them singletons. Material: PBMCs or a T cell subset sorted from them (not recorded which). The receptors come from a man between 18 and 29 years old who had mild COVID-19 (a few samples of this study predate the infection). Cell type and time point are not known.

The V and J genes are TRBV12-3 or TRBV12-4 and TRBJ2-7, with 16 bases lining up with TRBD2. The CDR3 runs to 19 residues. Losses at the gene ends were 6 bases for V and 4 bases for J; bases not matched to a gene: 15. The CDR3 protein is CASSRTPGLAGGPWYEQYV. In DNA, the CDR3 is TGTGCCAGCAGCCGTACCCCGGGACTAGCGGGGGGGCCGTGGTACGAGCAGTACGTC.

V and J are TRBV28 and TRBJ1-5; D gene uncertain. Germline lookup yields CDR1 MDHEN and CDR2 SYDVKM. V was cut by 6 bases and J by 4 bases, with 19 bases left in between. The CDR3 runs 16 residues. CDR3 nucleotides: TGTGCCAGCAGCTTTAGTATACGAGGACGGAATCAGCCCCAGCATTTT. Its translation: CASSFSIRGRNQPQHF. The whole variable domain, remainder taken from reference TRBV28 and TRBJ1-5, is DVKVTQSSRYLVKRTGEKVFLECVQDMDHENMFWYRQDPGLGLRLIYFSYDVKMKEKGDIPEGYSVSREKKERFSLILESASTNQTSMYLCASSFSIRGRNQPQHFGDGTRLSIL.